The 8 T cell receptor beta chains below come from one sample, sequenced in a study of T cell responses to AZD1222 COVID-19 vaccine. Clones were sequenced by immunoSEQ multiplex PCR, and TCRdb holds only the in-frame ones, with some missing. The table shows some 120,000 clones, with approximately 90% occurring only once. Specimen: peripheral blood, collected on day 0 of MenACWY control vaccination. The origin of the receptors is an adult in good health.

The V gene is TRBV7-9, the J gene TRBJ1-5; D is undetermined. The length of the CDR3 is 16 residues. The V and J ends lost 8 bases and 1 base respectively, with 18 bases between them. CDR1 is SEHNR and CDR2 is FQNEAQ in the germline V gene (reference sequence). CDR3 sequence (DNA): TGTGCCAGCCAAAGTTCCGTGCGGGGAAGCAATCAGCCCCAGCATTTT. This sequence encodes CASQSSVRGSNQPQHF.

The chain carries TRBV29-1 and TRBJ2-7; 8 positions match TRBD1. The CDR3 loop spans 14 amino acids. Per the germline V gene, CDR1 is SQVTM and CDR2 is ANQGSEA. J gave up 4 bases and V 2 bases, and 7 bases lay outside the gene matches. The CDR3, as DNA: TGCAGCGTTGAACCTATCACAGGGGGGTACGAGCAGTACTTC. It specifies CSVEPITGGYEQYF.

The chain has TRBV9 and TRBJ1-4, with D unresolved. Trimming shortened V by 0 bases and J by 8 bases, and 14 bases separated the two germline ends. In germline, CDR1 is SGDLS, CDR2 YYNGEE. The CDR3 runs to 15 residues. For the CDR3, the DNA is TGTGCCAGCAGCGTAGGGTCCACCCTAGGGGAAAAACTGTTTTTT. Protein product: CASSVGSTLGEKLFF. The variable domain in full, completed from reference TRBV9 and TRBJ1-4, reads DSGVTQTPKHLITATGQRVTLRCSPRSGDLSVYWYQQSLDQGLQFLIQYYNGEERAKGNILERFSAQQFPDLHSELNLSSLELGDSALYFCASSVGSTLGEKLFFGSGTQLSVL.

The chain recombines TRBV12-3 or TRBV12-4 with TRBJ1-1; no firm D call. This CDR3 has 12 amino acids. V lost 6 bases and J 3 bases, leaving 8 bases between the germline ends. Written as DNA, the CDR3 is TGTGCCAGCAGGAGGGATTACACTGAAGCTTTCTTT. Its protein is CASRRDYTEAFF.

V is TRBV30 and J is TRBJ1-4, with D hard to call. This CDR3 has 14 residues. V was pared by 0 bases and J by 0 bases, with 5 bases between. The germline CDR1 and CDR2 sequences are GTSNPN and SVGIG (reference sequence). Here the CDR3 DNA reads TGTGCCTGGAGTGTAAGGTCAACTAATGAAAAACTGTTTTTT. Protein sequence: CAWSVRSTNEKLFF.

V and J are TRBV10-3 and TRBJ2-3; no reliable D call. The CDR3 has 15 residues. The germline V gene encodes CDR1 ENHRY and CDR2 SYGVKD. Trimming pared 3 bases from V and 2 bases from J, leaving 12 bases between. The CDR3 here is CAISDYVSSTDTQYF. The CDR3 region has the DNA TGTGCCATCAGTGACTATGTATCATCCACAGATACGCAGTATTTT.

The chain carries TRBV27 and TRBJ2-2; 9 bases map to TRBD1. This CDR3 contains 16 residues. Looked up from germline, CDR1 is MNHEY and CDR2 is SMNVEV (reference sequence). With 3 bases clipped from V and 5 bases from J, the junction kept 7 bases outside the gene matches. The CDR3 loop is CASSFSPGQGTGELFF. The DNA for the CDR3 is TGTGCCAGCAGTTTTTCCCCGGGACAGGGAACCGGGGAGCTGTTTTTT.

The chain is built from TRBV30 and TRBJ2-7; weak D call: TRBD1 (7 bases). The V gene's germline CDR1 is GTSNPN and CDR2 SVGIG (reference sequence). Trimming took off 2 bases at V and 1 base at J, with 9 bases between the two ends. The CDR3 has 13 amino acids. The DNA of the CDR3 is TGTGCCTGGAGTTCAGGGGGGTCCTACGAGCAGTACTTC. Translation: CAWSSGGSYEQYF.